This is a list of T cell receptor beta chains from one sample in a study of blood T cell repertoires in COVID-19. Sequenced by immunoSEQ multiplex PCR; TCRdb stores in-frame clones only, minus some. This sample has roughly 25,000 clones, with 85% to 95% found just once. The sample was peripheral blood. The receptors were gathered from a woman in her forties or fifties with active COVID-19. The CDR3 runs from the conserved cysteine through the conserved F or W. A D gene is named only where the DNA matches it firmly. Not every row has a clone size; where given, it reads once, few, many or a size class.

V	J	size	D	CDR3	DNA
TRBV10-3	TRBJ1-3	.	TRBD1	CATSRGGGNTHSGNTIYF	TGTGCCACCTCCCGTGGAGGGGGCAATACCCACTCTGGAAACACCATATATTTT
TRBV18	TRBJ1-1	.	TRBD1	CASTHRGHEGTEAFF	TGTGCCAGCACCCACAGGGGGCACGAGGGGACTGAAGCTTTCTTT
TRBV19	TRBJ2-5	once	TRBD1	CASSTTGTGQETQYF	TGTGCCAGTAGTACCACCGGGACAGGGCAAGAGACCCAGTACTTC
TRBV18	TRBJ1-1	once	.	CASVQDSWETEAFF	TGTGCCAGCGTACAGGACAGTTGGGAAACTGAAGCTTTCTTT
TRBV10-3	TRBJ2-7	.	TRBD1	CAIREGTGSYEQYF	TGTGCCATCAGGGAAGGGACAGGGTCCTACGAGCAGTACTTC
TRBV10-2	TRBJ2-1	.	TRBD1	CASTGQGSRELFF	TGCGCCAGCACCGGACAGGGCTCGCGGGAACTGTTCTTC
TRBV27	TRBJ1-5	.	.	CASSRQYSNQPQHF	TGTGCCAGCAGTCGACAGTATAGCAATCAGCCCCAGCATTTT
TRBV5-1	TRBJ2-7	.	TRBD1	CASSLGQGSYEQYF	TGCGCCAGCAGCTTGGGACAGGGATCCTACGAGCAGTACTTC
TRBV27	TRBJ2-7	.	TRBD1	CASSFGTGDEQYF	TGTGCCAGCAGTTTTGGGACAGGAGACGAGCAGTACTTC
TRBV9	TRBJ1-2	.	.	CASSTGGTDNYGYTF	TGTGCCAGCAGCACGGGGGGGACGGATAACTATGGCTACACCTTC
TRBV9	TRBJ2-3	.	TRBD2	CASSRLAGGSTDTQYF	TGTGCCAGCAGCCGACTAGCGGGGGGGAGCACAGATACGCAGTATTTT
TRBV4-2	TRBJ2-3	.	TRBD2	CASSQRIGSGGPSTDTQYF	TGTGCCAGCAGCCAGAGGATCGGTAGCGGGGGGCCTAGCACAGATACGCAGTATTTT
TRBV19	TRBJ2-3	.	TRBD1	CASSISGQGSTDTQYF	TGTGCCAGTAGTATATCCGGACAGGGGAGCACAGATACGCAGTATTTT
TRBV5-1	TRBJ2-5	.	TRBD2	CASSLEARGETQYF	TGCGCCAGCAGCTTGGAGGCGCGGGGGGAGACCCAGTACTTC
TRBV5-6	TRBJ1-3	.	.	CASSALTVGNTIYF	TGTGCCAGCAGCGCCCTGACAGTAGGAAACACCATATATTTT
TRBV4-1	TRBJ1-2	.	TRBD1	CASSQGRDRANYGYTF	TGCGCCAGCAGCCAAGGACGGGACAGGGCGAACTATGGCTACACCTTC
TRBV6-6	TRBJ1-1	once	TRBD1	CASNLGQGGPKAFF	TGTGCCAGCAATCTCGGACAGGGCGGGCCGAAAGCTTTCTTT
TRBV2	TRBJ2-3	.	.	CASRKDWTTTTDTQYF	TGTGCCAGCAGGAAAGACTGGACTACAACCACAGATACGCAGTATTTT
TRBV4-1	TRBJ2-4	.	.	CASSQEESGARIQYF	TGCGCCAGCAGCCAAGAGGAGTCAGGGGCCCGGATTCAGTACTTC
TRBV14	TRBJ1-6	once	.	CASSQVQTYNSPLHF	TGTGCCAGCAGCCAAGTGCAGACCTATAATTCACCCCTCCACTTT
TRBV10-2	TRBJ2-7	.	TRBD2	CASSTGLAGGPYEQYF	TGCGCCAGCAGTACGGGACTAGCGGGAGGGCCCTACGAGCAGTACTTC
TRBV7-9	TRBJ1-1	.	TRBD1	CASSSQGVTEAFF	TGTGCCAGCAGCTCCCAGGGGGTCACTGAAGCTTTCTTT
TRBV27	TRBJ1-2	once	.	CASSLFVGGGPNYGYTF	TGTGCCAGCAGTTTATTCGTTGGGGGGGGACCTAACTATGGCTACACCTTC
TRBV28	TRBJ2-1	.	TRBD2	CASSYGGTVAYNEQFF	TGTGCCAGCAGTTACGGGGGGACCGTAGCCTACAATGAGCAGTTCTTC
TRBV6-5	TRBJ2-1	.	TRBD2	CASSSTSGRDNEQFF	TGTGCCAGCAGCTCGACTAGCGGGAGGGACAATGAGCAGTTCTTC
TRBV15	TRBJ2-5	.	TRBD2	CATSRDRGRDETQYF	TGTGCCACCAGCAGAGATCGAGGGAGGGACGAGACCCAGTACTTC
TRBV6-5	TRBJ1-4	.	.	CASSNGGANEKLFF	TGTGCCAGCAGTAACGGGGGAGCTAATGAAAAACTGTTTTTT
TRBV28	TRBJ1-5	.	TRBD1	CASCKGQGLPRVPNQPQHF	TGTGCCAGTTGTAAGGGACAGGGGCTCCCCCGGGTTCCCAATCAGCCCCAGCATTTT
TRBV12-3/TRBV12-4	TRBJ1-1	.	.	CASSSNRDTEAFF	TGTGCCAGCAGTTCGAACAGGGACACTGAAGCTTTCTTT
TRBV28	TRBJ2-2	.	.	CASSFPHSLLVNTGELFF	TGTGCCAGCAGTTTTCCCCACAGCCTCCTGGTGAACACCGGGGAGCTGTTTTTT
TRBV5-1	TRBJ2-3	.	TRBD2	CASSRLTYSGTTSTDTQYF	TGCGCCAGCAGCCGCCTCACATACTCCGGGACTACTAGCACAGATACGCAGTATTTT
TRBV5-1	TRBJ1-4	.	TRBD1	CASSSGQAANEKLFF	TGCGCCAGCAGTTCGGGACAGGCCGCTAATGAAAAACTGTTTTTT
TRBV19	TRBJ1-5	.	.	CASSIAGGNQPQHF	TGTGCCAGTAGTATTGCGGGGGGCAATCAGCCCCAGCATTTT
TRBV2	TRBJ1-2	.	.	CASSPTETYGYTF	TGTGCCAGCAGTCCGACGGAGACCTATGGCTACACCTTC
TRBV7-9	TRBJ2-2	.	TRBD1	CASSPPPGQDFTGELFF	TGTGCCAGCAGCCCACCCCCTGGACAGGACTTCACCGGGGAGCTGTTTTTT
TRBV18	TRBJ2-7	.	.	CASSPPGLPSYEQYF	TGTGCCAGCTCACCCCCGGGACTGCCATCCTACGAGCAGTACTTC
TRBV7-2	TRBJ2-5	.	.	CASSLGSEWETQYF	TGTGCCAGCAGCTTAGGGAGCGAATGGGAGACCCAGTACTTC
TRBV10-3	TRBJ1-1	.	.	CAISESPGRGRNTEAFF	TGTGCCATCAGTGAGTCTCCGGGTCGAGGAAGGAACACTGAAGCTTTCTTT
TRBV25-1	TRBJ1-1	.	TRBD1	CASSQGASTEAFF	TGTGCCAGCAGTCAGGGGGCGAGCACTGAAGCTTTCTTT
TRBV12-3/TRBV12-4	TRBJ2-1	.	.	CASRSSLNEQFF	TGTGCCAGCAGGTCCTCTTTGAATGAGCAGTTCTTC
TRBV10-3	TRBJ2-1	.	TRBD2	CAISESNSVAGGSNEQFF	TGTGCCATCAGTGAGTCGAATTCCGTAGCGGGGGGCTCCAATGAGCAGTTCTTC
TRBV19	TRBJ2-2	.	TRBD2	CASSEGRDTGELFF	TGTGCCAGTAGTGAGGGGAGGGACACCGGGGAGCTGTTTTTT
TRBV19	TRBJ1-3	.	.	CASSIENRLGTIYF	TGTGCCAGTAGTATAGAGAACCGACTGGGCACCATATATTTT
TRBV2	TRBJ2-2	.	.	CASRFGTRNTGELFF	TGTGCCAGTAGATTCGGGACAAGAAACACCGGGGAGCTGTTTTTT
TRBV6-5	TRBJ2-1	once	TRBD2	CASLPPVAGHQFF	TGTGCCAGCCTACCCCCGGTAGCGGGGCACCAGTTCTTC
TRBV12-3/TRBV12-4	TRBJ1-1	.	.	CASSYSNTEAFF	TGTGCCAGCAGTTACAGTAACACTGAAGCTTTCTTT
TRBV7-6	TRBJ2-3	.	TRBD2	CASSLELAGGLFGDTQYF	TGTGCCAGCAGCTTAGAACTAGCGGGGGGCCTGTTCGGTGATACGCAGTATTTT
TRBV3-1/TRBV3-2	TRBJ1-3	.	.	CASSQVSRIQNTIYF	TGTGCCAGCAGCCAAGTTAGCCGGATTCAAAACACCATATATTTT
TRBV2	TRBJ1-5	.	TRBD1	CASSIGTDTISNQPQHF	TGTGCCAGCAGTATCGGGACAGACACCATTAGCAATCAGCCCCAGCATTTT
TRBV19	TRBJ2-5	.	TRBD2	CASRRESKETQYF	TGTGCCAGTAGGCGGGAGTCTAAAGAGACCCAGTACTTC
TRBV5-1	TRBJ2-3	.	.	CASSLAQQADTQYF	TGCGCCAGCAGCTTGGCCCAGCAGGCAGATACGCAGTATTTT
TRBV28	TRBJ2-7	.	TRBD2	CASRPGTSAYYEQYF	TGTGCCAGCAGGCCCGGGACTAGCGCATACTACGAGCAGTACTTC
TRBV28	TRBJ1-1	once	.	CASTPYLSTEAFF	TGTGCCAGCACCCCATATTTGAGCACTGAAGCTTTCTTT